The T cell receptor (beta chain) under discussion was sequenced for a study of OX40 agonist ivuxolimab in advanced cancers. Turning to the study itself: Three patients got partial responses; one had hepatocellular carcinoma and two had cutaneous melanoma.

Data came from immunoSEQ multiplex PCR; TCRdb stores just in-frame clones and leaves some out. Found here are approximately 160,000 clones, 90% to 95% of them singletons; the top ten hold around 0.33%. Germline loops: CDR1 SGHTA, CDR2 FQGNSA. CDR3 size: 14 residues. V lost 1 base and J lost 6; bases outside the gene matches: 2. The V and J genes are TRBV7-2 and TRBJ1-1; TRBD1 aligns across 10 bases. The sequence derives from an adult with an advanced solid tumor such as melanoma, head and neck, liver or kidney cancer. The source was CD4+ or CD8+ T cells sorted from blood, collected in a trial of the OX40 agonist ivuxolimab. The CDR3: CASSLGGQGPEAFF. The CDR3 coding sequence is TGTGCCAGCAGCTTAGGGGGACAGGGGCCTGAAGCTTTCTTT. Variable domain in full (rest from reference TRBV7-2 and TRBJ1-1): GAGVSQSPSNKVTEKGKDVELRCDPISGHTALYWYRQSLGQGLEFLIYFQGNSAPDKSGLPSDRFSAERTGGSVSTLTIQRTQQEDSAVYLCASSLGGQGPEAFFGQGTRLTVV.